This TCR beta chain was sequenced during a study of blood T cell repertoires in COVID-19. As handled by the study authors: Nucleated cell number was recorded as an estimate derived from reference gene primer amplification. Assay used: immunoSEQ multiplex PCR; TCRdb lists only in-frame clones, some missing. From that table come the V and J calls and clone size; the DNA was used to work out D and trimming. The sample records under 100,000 clones, under 85% being singletons. Germline-derived CDR1 and CDR2 are GTSNPN and SVGIG (reference sequence). V was clipped by 4 bases and J by 8 bases; unmatched bases: 2. This CDR3 has 12 amino acids.

The gene calls are TRBV30 and TRBJ1-4, with 9 bases that match TRBD1. The sample consisted of peripheral blood. This clonotype originated in an older woman with acute or convalescent COVID-19. The CDR3 protein is CAWNRGLEKLFF. In DNA, the CDR3 is TGTGCCTGGAACAGGGGGCTGGAAAAACTGTTTTTT.